A selection of T cell receptor beta chains follows, all from one sample in a study of T cell responses to AZD1222 COVID-19 vaccine. Profiling relied on immunoSEQ multiplex PCR, and the TCRdb table lists in-frame clones only, not all of them. The sample includes about 79,000 clones, 70% to 90% of them seen just once. The sample was peripheral blood, taken on day 0 of AZD1222 vaccination. The receptors were gathered from an adult in good health. Each CDR3 is given with its conserved first and last residue. Each record gives: D gene, J gene, clone size, V gene, CDR3 protein, CDR3 DNA. The D gene is left open where the match is weak. Clone size appears in some rows only: once, few, many, or a class for an expanded clone.

>NA|TRBJ2-7|NA|TRBV29-1
CSVASGGNEQYF
TGCAGCGTTGCGTCAGGAGGGAACGAGCAGTACTTC
>NA|TRBJ1-2|NA|TRBV30
CAWSAQSGYGYTF
TGTGCCTGGAGTGCCCAGTCCGGCTATGGCTACACCTTC
>NA|TRBJ2-1|NA|TRBV12-3/TRBV12-4
CASSRAPGHPQFF
TGTGCCAGCAGTCGAGCCCCTGGACATCCCCAGTTCTTC
>NA|TRBJ2-6|many|TRBV5-1
CASSPGQPTSGANVLTF
TGCGCCAGCAGCCCCGGACAGCCGACCTCTGGGGCCAACGTCCTGACTTTC
>NA|TRBJ2-5|few|TRBV20-1
CSASGILTDSETQYF
TGCAGTGCTAGTGGGATCCTGACAGACTCAGAGACCCAGTACTTC
>NA|TRBJ2-6|once|TRBV5-6
CASSFGSGANVLTF
TGTGCCAGCAGCTTCGGTTCTGGGGCCAACGTCCTGACTTTC
>TRBD1|TRBJ1-4|NA|TRBV5-1
CASSLQGVGEKLFF
TGCGCCAGCAGCTTACAGGGGGTGGGCGAAAAACTGTTTTTT
>NA|TRBJ2-5|NA|TRBV30
CAWSNPPHSETQYF
TGTGCCTGGAGTAACCCACCCCATTCGGAGACCCAGTACTTC
>TRBD2|TRBJ2-5|NA|TRBV19
CASSVIGTSGVETQYF
TGTGCCAGTAGTGTAATAGGGACTAGCGGAGTGGAGACCCAGTACTTC
>NA|TRBJ1-1|NA|TRBV11-2
CASSRLRGVARNEAFF
TGTGCCAGCAGCCGCCTTCGGGGGGTGGCCCGGAATGAAGCTTTCTTT
>NA|TRBJ1-6|once|TRBV6-2/TRBV6-3
CASSFLQGSSPLHF
TGTGCCAGCAGTTTCTTACAGGGTTCATCACCCCTCCACTTT
>TRBD2|TRBJ2-1|NA|TRBV6-5
CASWVTSGRRNEQFF
TGTGCCAGCTGGGTGACTAGCGGGAGGAGGAATGAGCAGTTCTTC
>NA|TRBJ2-4|NA|TRBV10-1
CASSEGLGQTNIQYF
TGCGCCAGCAGTGAGGGTCTCGGACAGACAAACATTCAGTACTTC
>NA|TRBJ2-1|NA|TRBV2
CASSEYYNEQFF
TGTGCCAGCAGTGAATACTACAATGAGCAGTTCTTC
>TRBD1|TRBJ1-6|once|TRBV5-1
CASSLRAGGGNSPLHF
TGCGCCAGCAGCTTGAGGGCAGGGGGAGGCAATTCACCCCTCCACTTT
>TRBD2|TRBJ2-5|NA|TRBV19
CASSSSGGTQETQYF
TGTGCCAGTAGTTCTAGCGGGGGGACCCAAGAGACCCAGTACTTC
>TRBD1|TRBJ2-3|NA|TRBV24-1
CATSAGQGMTDTQYF
TGTGCCACCAGTGCCGGACAGGGTATGACAGATACGCAGTATTTT
>TRBD1|TRBJ2-7|NA|TRBV15
CATSTRTGESYEQYF
TGTGCCACCAGCACGCGAACAGGGGAAAGCTACGAGCAGTACTTC
>NA|TRBJ2-1|NA|TRBV7-9
CASSSLTGLEGGGYNEQFF
TGTGCCAGCAGCTCTCTAACTGGACTCGAGGGTGGTGGCTACAATGAGCAGTTCTTC
>NA|TRBJ1-2|NA|TRBV2
CASSDGTRRSYTF
TGTGCCAGCAGTGACGGGACACGGAGAAGCTACACCTTC
>NA|TRBJ2-5|NA|TRBV10-3
CAIKGLLQETQYF
TGTGCCATCAAAGGACTGCTCCAAGAGACCCAGTACTTC
>NA|TRBJ1-5|few|TRBV30
CASSYKRGQNQPQHF
TGTGCCTCCTCCTACAAGCGGGGGCAAAATCAGCCCCAGCATTTT
>NA|TRBJ2-5|NA|TRBV6-1
CASSEPSRGETQYF
TGTGCCAGCAGTGAACCGTCGAGGGGAGAGACCCAGTACTTC
>NA|TRBJ1-6|NA|TRBV19
CASSKRQLNSPLHF
TGTGCCAGTAGTAAGCGACAGCTAAATTCACCCCTCCACTTT
>NA|TRBJ1-2|few|TRBV23-1
CASSQFGHLGRPKTTYGYTF
TGCGCCAGCAGTCAATTCGGACACCTGGGGAGACCGAAAACCACCTATGGCTACACCTTC
>NA|TRBJ2-1|NA|TRBV5-1
CASSLGGQRGNEQFF
TGCGCCAGCAGCTTGGGTGGACAGAGAGGCAATGAGCAGTTCTTC
>TRBD1|TRBJ1-1|once|TRBV5-1
CASSLDRGNTEAFF
TGCGCCAGCAGCTTGGACAGGGGTAACACTGAAGCTTTCTTT